This entry is about one TCR beta chain. Its antigen is currently not known. No much larger clonotype is one base removed from it; base qualities were not supplied. The library was prepared using RT-PCR. This sample was sequenced with a NextSeq 550. TCRdb reran the public reads through fastp at Q25 and MiXCR, keeping productive beta chains. For every CDR3 protein sequence, its rows merge into one entry that carries the most common genes and DNA. For this sample the table gives 70,000 to 85,000 distinct CDR3 sequences, of which around 27% were detected only once. The ten largest clones represent around a quarter of the sample. These data come from a study of patients and donors after allogeneic stem cell transplantation (dated by TCRdb to 2018 to 2021). Source material: blood, either unsorted or a sorted T cell fraction (not recorded which). This TCR was sampled from a human donor who was either an allogeneic HSCT recipient or a stem cell or donor lymphocyte infusion donor (not recorded which). It is not recorded whose cells these are; they may come from a transplant donor.

The base sequence is TGTGCCAGCAGTAGATCCCTAGCGGGAACCACAGATACGCAGTATTTT. Its protein reads: CASSRSLAGTTDTQYF. The receptor chain draws on TRBV9 and TRBJ2-3; 9 bases in the junction line up with TRBD2. From a lookup of the germline V gene, CDR1 and CDR2 are SGDLS and YYNGEE. The V end gives up 5 bases and the J end 2 bases, leaving 9 bases in the junction not matched to a gene. From the cysteine through the phenylalanine, the CDR3 covers 16 amino acids. Kept here is only the CDR3 DNA, which spans 48 bases and is read in frame from base 1.